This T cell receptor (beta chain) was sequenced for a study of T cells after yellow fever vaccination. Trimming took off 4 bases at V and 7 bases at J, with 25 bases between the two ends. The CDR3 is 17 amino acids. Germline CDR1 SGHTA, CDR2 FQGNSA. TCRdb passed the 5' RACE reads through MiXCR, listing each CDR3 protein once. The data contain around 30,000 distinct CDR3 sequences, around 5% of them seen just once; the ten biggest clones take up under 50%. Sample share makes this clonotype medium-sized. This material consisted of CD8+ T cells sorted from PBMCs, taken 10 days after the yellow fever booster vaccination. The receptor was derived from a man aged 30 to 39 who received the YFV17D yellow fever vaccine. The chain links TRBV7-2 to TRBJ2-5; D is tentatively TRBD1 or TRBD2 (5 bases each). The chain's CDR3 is CASSSSHGTPLQRTQYF. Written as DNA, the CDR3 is TGTGCCAGCAGCTCTTCCCACGGGACCCCCCTTCAAAGGACCCAGTACTTC.